Listed below are T cell receptor beta chains from one sample, sequenced in a study of control samples from healthy donors and cancer patients. Clones were read by immunoSEQ multiplex PCR, and TCRdb kept only the in-frame ones, dropping some. The sample consists of around 200,000 clones, 91% of them appearing once. The specimen sequenced was blood. These receptors all come from a woman between 25 and 40 years old in good health. Each CDR3 is given with its conserved first and last residue. The D gene is left open where the match is weak. Some rows have no size entry. The others give once, few or many, or a class for an expanded clone.

v_call: TRBV6-5; clone_size: .; d_call: .; j_call: TRBJ2-1; cdr3_aa: CASRRYNEQFF; cdr3_nt: TGTGCCAGCAGACGATACAATGAGCAGTTCTTC
v_call: TRBV4-1; clone_size: .; d_call: .; j_call: TRBJ2-3; cdr3_aa: CASSQRGPPSTDTQYF; cdr3_nt: TGCGCCAGCAGCCAACGGGGGCCACCTAGCACAGATACGCAGTATTTT
v_call: TRBV5-1; clone_size: .; d_call: TRBD1; j_call: TRBJ2-1; cdr3_aa: CASSFPGQGKAYNEQFF; cdr3_nt: TGCGCCAGCAGCTTCCCGGGACAGGGTAAAGCCTACAATGAGCAGTTCTTC
v_call: TRBV6-7; clone_size: .; d_call: .; j_call: TRBJ1-1; cdr3_aa: CASITGLDTEAFF; cdr3_nt: TGTGCCAGCATAACAGGGTTGGACACTGAAGCTTTCTTT
v_call: TRBV6-5; clone_size: .; d_call: TRBD1; j_call: TRBJ1-6; cdr3_aa: CASRLRTGGGSPLHF; cdr3_nt: TGTGCCAGCAGACTAAGGACAGGGGGAGGATCACCCCTCCACTTT
v_call: TRBV10-1; clone_size: .; d_call: .; j_call: TRBJ1-4; cdr3_aa: CASSAGDEKLFF; cdr3_nt: TGCGCCAGCAGTGCGGGGGATGAAAAACTGTTTTTT
v_call: TRBV7-3; clone_size: .; d_call: TRBD2; j_call: TRBJ2-1; cdr3_aa: CASSPPFSGRVNEQFF; cdr3_nt: TGTGCCAGCAGCCCCCCATTTAGCGGGAGGGTCAATGAGCAGTTCTTC
v_call: TRBV6-6; clone_size: .; d_call: .; j_call: TRBJ2-3; cdr3_aa: CASTETSTDTQYF; cdr3_nt: TGTGCCAGCACTGAGACTAGCACAGATACGCAGTATTTT
v_call: TRBV9; clone_size: .; d_call: TRBD2; j_call: TRBJ2-7; cdr3_aa: CASSVAGGPVQYF; cdr3_nt: TGTGCCAGCAGCGTAGCGGGAGGGCCGGTGCAGTACTTC
v_call: TRBV5-3; clone_size: .; d_call: .; j_call: TRBJ2-5; cdr3_aa: CARSLVRGRETQYF; cdr3_nt: TGTGCCAGAAGCTTGGTCCGGGGGCGGGAGACCCAGTACTTC
v_call: TRBV6-1; clone_size: .; d_call: .; j_call: TRBJ1-2; cdr3_aa: CASSESQYGYTF; cdr3_nt: TGTGCCAGCAGTGAATCCCAGTATGGCTACACCTTC
v_call: TRBV6-1; clone_size: .; d_call: TRBD1; j_call: TRBJ1-2; cdr3_aa: CASSEGDSYGYTF; cdr3_nt: TGTGCCAGCAGTGAAGGGGACAGCTATGGCTACACCTTC
v_call: TRBV12-3/TRBV12-4; clone_size: .; d_call: .; j_call: TRBJ2-3; cdr3_aa: CASSLTDTQYF; cdr3_nt: TGTGCCAGCAGTTTAACAGATACGCAGTATTTT
v_call: TRBV28; clone_size: .; d_call: TRBD1; j_call: TRBJ1-2; cdr3_aa: CASSLTGVYGYTF; cdr3_nt: TGTGCCAGCAGTTTAACAGGGGTCTATGGCTACACCTTC
v_call: TRBV3-1/TRBV3-2; clone_size: .; d_call: TRBD2; j_call: TRBJ2-1; cdr3_aa: CASSQDGGLPYNEQFF; cdr3_nt: TGTGCCAGCAGCCAAGACGGGGGACTACCCTACAATGAGCAGTTCTTC
v_call: TRBV18; clone_size: .; d_call: TRBD2; j_call: TRBJ2-2; cdr3_aa: CASSLAGPPNTGELFF; cdr3_nt: TGTGCCAGCTCACTAGCGGGACCCCCGAACACCGGGGAGCTGTTTTTT
v_call: TRBV7-9; clone_size: .; d_call: .; j_call: TRBJ2-7; cdr3_aa: CASSLPGASSYEQYF; cdr3_nt: TGTGCCAGCAGCCTCCCAGGGGCGAGCTCCTACGAGCAGTACTTC
v_call: TRBV6-5; clone_size: few; d_call: .; j_call: TRBJ1-5; cdr3_aa: CASMVAGHQPQHF; cdr3_nt: TGTGCCAGCATGGTTGCAGGGCACCAGCCCCAGCATTTT
v_call: TRBV2; clone_size: .; d_call: .; j_call: TRBJ1-5; cdr3_aa: CASSDGDSNQPQHF; cdr3_nt: TGTGCCAGCAGTGACGGGGACAGCAATCAGCCCCAGCATTTT
v_call: TRBV6-5; clone_size: once; d_call: TRBD1; j_call: TRBJ1-1; cdr3_aa: CASSYTGAMNTEAFF; cdr3_nt: TGTGCCAGCAGTTACACAGGGGCTATGAACACTGAAGCTTTCTTT
v_call: TRBV6-4; clone_size: .; d_call: TRBD2; j_call: TRBJ2-4; cdr3_aa: CASSGLAGAKNIQYF; cdr3_nt: TGTGCCAGCAGTGGACTAGCGGGAGCCAAAAACATTCAGTACTTC
v_call: TRBV6-5; clone_size: few; d_call: TRBD1; j_call: TRBJ1-6; cdr3_aa: CASITGQEHSPLHF; cdr3_nt: TGTGCCAGCATTACGGGACAGGAGCATTCACCCCTCCACTTT